The clone carrying this T cell receptor (beta chain) was counted between two and nine times. The CDR3 length is 11 residues. V dropped 7 bases and J dropped 6; count of bases not matched to a gene: 4. The germline V gene has CDR1 SQVTM and CDR2 ANQGSEA. Alongside a J-beta primer mix, a sample-barcoded 5' primer served in a second PCR lasting about 7 to 12 cycles. From the 5' RACE reads, TCRdb called clonotypes with MiXCR, one entry per CDR3 protein. The sample has around 1,900,000 distinct CDR3 sequences, about two fifths seen once. These data belong to a study of blood T cells in healthy people across ages.

The V call is TRBV29-1, the J call TRBJ1-1, with TRBD1 identical over 8 bases. The sequence was collected from a human donor in good health. What was sequenced was blood. The DNA for the CDR3 is TGCAGCGCCAAGGACAGGGCTGAAGCTTTCTTT. Translated: CSAKDRAEAFF.